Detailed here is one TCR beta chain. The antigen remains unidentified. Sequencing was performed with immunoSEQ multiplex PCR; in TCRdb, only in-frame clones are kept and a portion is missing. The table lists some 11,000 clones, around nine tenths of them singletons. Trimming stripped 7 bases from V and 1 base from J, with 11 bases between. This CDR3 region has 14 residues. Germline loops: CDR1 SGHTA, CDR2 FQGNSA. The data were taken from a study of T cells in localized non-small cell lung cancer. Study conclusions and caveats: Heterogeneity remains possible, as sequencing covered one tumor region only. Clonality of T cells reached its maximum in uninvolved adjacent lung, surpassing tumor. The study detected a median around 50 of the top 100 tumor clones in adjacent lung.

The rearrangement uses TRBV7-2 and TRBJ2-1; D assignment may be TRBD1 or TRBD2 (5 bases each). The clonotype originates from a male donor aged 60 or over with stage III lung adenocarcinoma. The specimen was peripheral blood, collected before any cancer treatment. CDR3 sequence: CASTTGLSYNEQFF. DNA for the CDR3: TGTGCCAGCACCACGGGGCTTTCCTACAATGAGCAGTTCTTC.